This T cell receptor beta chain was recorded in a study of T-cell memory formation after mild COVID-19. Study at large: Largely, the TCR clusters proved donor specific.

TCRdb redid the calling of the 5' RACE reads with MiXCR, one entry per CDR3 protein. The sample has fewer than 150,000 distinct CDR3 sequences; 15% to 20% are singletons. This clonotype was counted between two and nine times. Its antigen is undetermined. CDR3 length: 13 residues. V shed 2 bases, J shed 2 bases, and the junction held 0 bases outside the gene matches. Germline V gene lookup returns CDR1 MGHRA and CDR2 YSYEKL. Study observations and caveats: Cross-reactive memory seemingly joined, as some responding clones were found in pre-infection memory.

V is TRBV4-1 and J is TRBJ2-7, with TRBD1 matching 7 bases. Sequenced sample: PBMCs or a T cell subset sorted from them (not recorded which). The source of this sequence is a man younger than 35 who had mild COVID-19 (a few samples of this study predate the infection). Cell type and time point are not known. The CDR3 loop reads CASSQQGAYEQYF. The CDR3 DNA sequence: TGCGCCAGCAGCCAACAGGGGGCCTACGAGCAGTACTTC.